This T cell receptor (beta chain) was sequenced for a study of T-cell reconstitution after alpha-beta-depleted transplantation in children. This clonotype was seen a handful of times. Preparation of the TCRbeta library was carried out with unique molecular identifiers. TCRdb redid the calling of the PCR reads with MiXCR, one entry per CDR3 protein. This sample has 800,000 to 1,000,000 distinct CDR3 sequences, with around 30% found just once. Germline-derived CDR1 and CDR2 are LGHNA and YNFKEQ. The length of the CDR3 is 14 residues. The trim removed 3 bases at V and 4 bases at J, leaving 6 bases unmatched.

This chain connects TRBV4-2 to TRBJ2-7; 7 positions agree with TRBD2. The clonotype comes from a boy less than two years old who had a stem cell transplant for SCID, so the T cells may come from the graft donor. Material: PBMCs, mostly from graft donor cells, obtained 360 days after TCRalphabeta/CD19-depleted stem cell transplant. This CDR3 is CASSHAGTNYEQYF. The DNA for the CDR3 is TGTGCCAGCAGCCACGCCGGGACTAATTACGAGCAGTACTTC.